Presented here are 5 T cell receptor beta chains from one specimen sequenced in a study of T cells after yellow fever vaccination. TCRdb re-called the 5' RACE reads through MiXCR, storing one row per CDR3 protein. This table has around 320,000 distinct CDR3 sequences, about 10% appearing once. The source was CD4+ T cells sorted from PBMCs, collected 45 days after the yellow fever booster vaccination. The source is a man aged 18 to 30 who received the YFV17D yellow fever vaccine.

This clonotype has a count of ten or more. CDR3 sequence reads: CASSGQGTVGNTIYF. In nucleotides, the CDR3 is TGTGCCAGCAGCGGACAGGGTACGGTGGGCAACACCATATATTTT. The J gene is TRBJ1-3, the V gene TRBV9, with 7 bases matching TRBD1. This CDR3 is built from 15 residues. With 3 bases clipped from V and 7 bases from J, the junction kept 10 bases outside the gene matches. The germline V gene has CDR1 SGDLS and CDR2 YYNGEE.

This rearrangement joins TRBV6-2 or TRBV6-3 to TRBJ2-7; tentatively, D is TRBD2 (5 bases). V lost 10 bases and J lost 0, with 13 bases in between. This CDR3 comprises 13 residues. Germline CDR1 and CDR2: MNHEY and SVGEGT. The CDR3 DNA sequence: TGTGCCACTCAAACCGGGGTCTCCTACGAGCAGTACGTC. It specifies CATQTGVSYEQYV.

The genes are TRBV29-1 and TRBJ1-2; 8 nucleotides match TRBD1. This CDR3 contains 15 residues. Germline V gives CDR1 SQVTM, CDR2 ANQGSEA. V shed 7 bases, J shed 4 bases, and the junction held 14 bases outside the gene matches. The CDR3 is CSAGRGPLGTYGYTF. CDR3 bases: TGCAGCGCGGGCAGGGGGCCGCTGGGGACCTATGGCTACACCTTC.

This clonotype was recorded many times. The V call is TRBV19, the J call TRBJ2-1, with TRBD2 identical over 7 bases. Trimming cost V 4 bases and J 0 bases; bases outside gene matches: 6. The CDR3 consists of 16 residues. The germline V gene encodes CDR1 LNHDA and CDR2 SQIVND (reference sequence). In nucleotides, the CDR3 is TGTGCCAGTAGTAGCCCCGGGGGGTCCTCCTACAATGAGCAGTTCTTC. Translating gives CASSSPGGSSYNEQFF. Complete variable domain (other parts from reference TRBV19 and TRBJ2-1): DGGITQSPKYLFRKEGQNVTLSCEQNLNHDAMYWYRQDPGQGLRLIYYSQIVNDFQKGDIAEGYSVSREKKESFPLTVTSAQKNPTAFYLCASSSPGGSSYNEQFFGPGTRLTVL.

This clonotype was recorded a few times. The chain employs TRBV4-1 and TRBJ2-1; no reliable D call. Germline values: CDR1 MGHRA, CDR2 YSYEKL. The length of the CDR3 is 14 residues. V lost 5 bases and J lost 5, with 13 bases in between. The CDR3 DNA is TGCGCCAGCAGCTCAAAGACCAGAAACAATGAGCAGTTCTTC. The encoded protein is CASSSKTRNNEQFF.